This T cell receptor (gamma chain) appears in the sequencing data of a study of Vδ1+ human thymocytes. Study results and caveats: Thymic TRG and TRD repertoires appeared highly polyclonal, with Gaussian CDR3 length distributions.

CDR1 VINAFY and CDR2 YDVSNSKD come from the germline V gene. The V gene end was trimmed by 3 bases and the J gene end by 9 bases; junction bases not matched to a gene: 8. The CDR3 is made up of 12 amino acids. On this clone itself: No antigen is known for it.

Extracted RNA was reverse transcribed into cDNA. Pooled V-gene forward primers with one constant-region reverse primer generated the CDR3 amplicons by multiplex PCR. TCRdb called clones anew from the multiplex PCR reads with CATT. The sample shows 10,000 or so gamma-chain clones, under 55% of them seen only once. Vdelta1+ thymocyte sorts reached between roughly 98% and 99.6% purity. The sample comprised Vdelta1+ gamma-delta thymocytes from the thymus. Subset described: FACS-sorted CD3+ TCRalphabeta- TCRVdelta1+ TCRVdelta2- thymocytes. The source is a boy in the first two years of life who had congenital heart surgery. The chain links TRGV5 to TRGJ1 or TRGJ2. No J gene is reported in TCRdb; it was inferred here by comparing the DNA with germline. CDR3 sequence (DNA): TGTGCCACCTGGGACGTGGACCTTAAGAAACTCTTT. This codes for CATWDVDLKKLF.